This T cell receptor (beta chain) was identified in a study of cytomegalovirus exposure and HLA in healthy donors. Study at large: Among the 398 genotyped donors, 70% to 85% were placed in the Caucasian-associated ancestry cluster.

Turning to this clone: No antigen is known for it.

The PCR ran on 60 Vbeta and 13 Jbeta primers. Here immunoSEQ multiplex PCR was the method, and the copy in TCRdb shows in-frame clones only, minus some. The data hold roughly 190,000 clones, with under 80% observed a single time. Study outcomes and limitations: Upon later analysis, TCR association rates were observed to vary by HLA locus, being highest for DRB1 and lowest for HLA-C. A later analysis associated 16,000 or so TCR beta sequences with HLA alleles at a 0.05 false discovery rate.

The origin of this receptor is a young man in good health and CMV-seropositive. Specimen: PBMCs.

CDR3 residues: CASSSETNTGELFF. In DNA, the CDR3 is TGTGCCAGCAGCTCCGAGACGAACACCGGGGAGCTGTTTTTT. The chain has TRBV5-4 and TRBJ2-2; D is uncertain. V gave up 3 bases and J gave up 0 bases, with 6 bases separating them. The CDR3 loop spans 14 amino acids. Germline loops: CDR1 SGHNT, CDR2 YYREEE (reference sequence).